This is a list of T cell receptor beta chains from one sample in a study of long-term antiretroviral therapy in people with HIV. Profiled with immunoSEQ multiplex PCR; TCRdb holds only in-frame clones, not every one. The data hold about 13,000 clones, with 80% observed a single time. Sequencing used unsorted PBMCs, obtained 3.2 years before starting antiretroviral therapy. These receptor sequences come from a man aged 35 to 55 with HIV. CDR3s include the opening cysteine and the closing phenylalanine or tryptophan. A D gene is named only where the DNA matches it firmly. Clone size is not always given. Where it is, it says once, few, many or a class for expanded clones.

D gene	clone size	V gene	J gene	CDR3 protein	CDR3 DNA
NA	NA	TRBV12-1	TRBJ2-7	CAAKGCLEQYF	TGTGCAGCGAAGGGGTGTCTCGAGCAGTACTTC
TRBD2	NA	TRBV10-3	TRBJ2-3	CAIRLAGAETDTQYF	TGTGCCATCAGACTAGCGGGGGCCGAGACAGATACGCAGTATTTT
NA	NA	TRBV7-3	TRBJ2-6	CASSFTGPGANVLTF	TGTGCCAGCAGCTTCACGGGGCCGGGGGCCAACGTCCTGACTTTC
NA	NA	TRBV15	TRBJ1-1	CATSRGDGARRSEAFF	TGTGCCACCAGCAGAGGAGACGGGGCTAGAAGGTCTGAAGCTTTCTTT
TRBD1	NA	TRBV4-2	TRBJ1-2	CASSQEGQLFYGYTF	TGTGCCAGCAGCCAAGAGGGACAGCTTTTCTATGGCTACACCTTC
NA	NA	TRBV27	TRBJ1-2	CASRGSQENYGYTF	TGTGCCAGCAGGGGGTCACAGGAGAACTATGGCTACACCTTC
NA	NA	TRBV11-2	TRBJ2-6	CASSLLYRAGANVLTF	TGTGCCAGCAGCTTACTCTACCGGGCTGGGGCCAACGTCCTGACTTTC
NA	NA	TRBV11-1	TRBJ2-2	CASSLVGNAGELFF	TGTGCCAGCAGCTTAGTGGGTAATGCCGGGGAGCTGTTTTTT
TRBD1	NA	TRBV10-2	TRBJ1-2	CASSDPGTVYGYTF	TGCGCCAGCAGTGACCCCGGGACAGTCTATGGCTACACCTTC
TRBD2	NA	TRBV9	TRBJ2-1	CASSVAPGGANEQFF	TGTGCCAGCAGCGTAGCCCCCGGGGGGGCTAATGAGCAGTTCTTC
NA	NA	TRBV18	TRBJ2-2	CASSPFRATGELFF	TGTGCCAGCTCACCATTCAGGGCCACCGGGGAGCTGTTTTTT
NA	NA	TRBV18	TRBJ1-1	CASSPVREPPEAFF	TGTGCCAGCTCACCGGTTCGGGAGCCCCCTGAAGCTTTCTTT
NA	NA	TRBV6-1	TRBJ2-1	CASSDLGYNEQFF	TGTGCCAGCAGTGACTTAGGGTACAATGAGCAGTTCTTC
TRBD2	few	TRBV19	TRBJ2-7	CASRGTTYEQYF	TGTGCCAGTAGAGGGACTACCTACGAGCAGTACTTC
NA	NA	TRBV5-1	TRBJ1-2	CASSRGDSNYGYTF	TGCGCCAGCAGCCGAGGGGATTCTAACTATGGCTACACCTTC
NA	NA	TRBV6-5	TRBJ1-1	CASTGITEAFF	TGTGCCAGTACAGGGATAACTGAAGCTTTCTTT
NA	NA	TRBV6-4	TRBJ1-1	CASSTTANTEAFF	TGTGCCAGCAGCACGACAGCGAACACTGAAGCTTTCTTT
NA	NA	TRBV4-1	TRBJ2-1	CASSLRLQEDEQFF	TGCGCCAGCAGCCTACGACTCCAGGAGGATGAGCAGTTCTTC
NA	few	TRBV27	TRBJ1-5	CASKEASLNQPQHF	TGTGCCAGCAAAGAAGCCAGTCTTAATCAGCCCCAGCATTTT
TRBD2	NA	TRBV7-2	TRBJ2-3	CASSLVRGGQDTQYF	TGTGCCAGCAGCTTAGTACGGGGGGGACAAGATACGCAGTATTTT
NA	NA	TRBV7-9	TRBJ1-6	CASSLRPPDYNSPLHF	TGTGCCAGCAGCTTGCGGCCGCCAGATTATAATTCACCCCTCCACTTT
NA	NA	TRBV27	TRBJ1-4	CASSLSRRWDEKLFF	TGTGCCAGCAGTTTATCAAGGCGTTGGGATGAAAAACTGTTTTTT
NA	NA	TRBV5-6	TRBJ2-2	CASSTIVRDTGELFF	TGTGCCAGCAGTACAATTGTCAGGGACACCGGGGAGCTGTTTTTT
TRBD2	NA	TRBV4-2	TRBJ2-5	CASSQLLAGPEGTQYF	TGTGCCAGCAGCCAATTACTAGCGGGTCCCGAGGGGACCCAGTACTTC
NA	NA	TRBV7-2	TRBJ2-1	CASSRQGSSYNEQFF	TGTGCCAGCAGCCGCCAGGGGAGCTCCTACAATGAGCAGTTCTTC
NA	few	TRBV5-1	TRBJ2-7	CASSLVQGNEQYF	TGCGCCAGCAGCTTGGTACAGGGCAACGAGCAGTACTTC
NA	NA	TRBV11-1	TRBJ1-1	CASSLFSTNTEAFF	TGTGCCAGCAGTCTCTTTTCAACGAACACTGAAGCTTTCTTT
TRBD2	NA	TRBV5-1	TRBJ2-1	CASSLTSGASSYNEQFF	TGCGCCAGCAGCCTAACTAGCGGGGCGAGCTCCTACAATGAGCAGTTCTTC